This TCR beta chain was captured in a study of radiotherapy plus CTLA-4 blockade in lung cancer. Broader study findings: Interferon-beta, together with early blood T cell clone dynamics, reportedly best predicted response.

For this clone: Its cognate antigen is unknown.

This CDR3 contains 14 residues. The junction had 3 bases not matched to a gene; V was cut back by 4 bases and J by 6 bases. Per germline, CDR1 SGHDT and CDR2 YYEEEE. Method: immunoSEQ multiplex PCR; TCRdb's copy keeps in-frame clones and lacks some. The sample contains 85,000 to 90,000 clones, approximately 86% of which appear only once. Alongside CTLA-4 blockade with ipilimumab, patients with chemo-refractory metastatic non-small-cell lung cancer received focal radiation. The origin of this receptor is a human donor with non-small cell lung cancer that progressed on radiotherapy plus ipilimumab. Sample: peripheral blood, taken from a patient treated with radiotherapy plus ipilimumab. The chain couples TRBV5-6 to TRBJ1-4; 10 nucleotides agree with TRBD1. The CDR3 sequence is CASSRGTGDEKLFF. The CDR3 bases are TGTGCCAGCAGCCGAGGGACAGGGGATGAAAAACTGTTTTTT.